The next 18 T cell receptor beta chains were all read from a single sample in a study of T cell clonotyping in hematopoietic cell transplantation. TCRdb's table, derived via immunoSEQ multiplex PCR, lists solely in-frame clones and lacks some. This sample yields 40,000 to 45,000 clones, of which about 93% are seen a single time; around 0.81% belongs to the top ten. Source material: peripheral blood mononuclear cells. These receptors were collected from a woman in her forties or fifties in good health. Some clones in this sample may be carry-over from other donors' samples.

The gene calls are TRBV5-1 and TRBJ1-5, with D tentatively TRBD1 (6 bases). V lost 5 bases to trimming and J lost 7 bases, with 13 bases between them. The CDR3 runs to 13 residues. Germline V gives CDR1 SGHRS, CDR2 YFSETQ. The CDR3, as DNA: TGCGCCAGCAGTTCCACAGGGACGCAGCCCCAGCATTTT. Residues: CASSSTGTQPQHF.

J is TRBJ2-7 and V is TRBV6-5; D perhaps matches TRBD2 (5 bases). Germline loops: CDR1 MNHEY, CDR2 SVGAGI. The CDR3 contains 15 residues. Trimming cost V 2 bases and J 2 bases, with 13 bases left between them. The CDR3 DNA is TGTGCCAGCAGTTACCTGGACGCGGGTGCCTACGAGCAGTACTTC. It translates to CASSYLDAGAYEQYF.

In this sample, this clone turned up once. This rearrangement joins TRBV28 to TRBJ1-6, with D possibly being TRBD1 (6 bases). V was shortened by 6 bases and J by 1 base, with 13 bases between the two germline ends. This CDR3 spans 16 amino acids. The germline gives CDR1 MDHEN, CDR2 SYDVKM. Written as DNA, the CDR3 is TGTGCCAGCAGCGGACAGCCGGGATCCTATAATTCACCCCTCCACTTT. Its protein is CASSGQPGSYNSPLHF.

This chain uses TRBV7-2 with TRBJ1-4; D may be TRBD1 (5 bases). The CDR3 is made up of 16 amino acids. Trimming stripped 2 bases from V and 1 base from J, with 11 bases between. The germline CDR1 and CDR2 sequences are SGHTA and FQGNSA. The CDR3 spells CASSLWGLGTNEKLFF. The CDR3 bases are TGTGCCAGCAGCTTATGGGGGTTAGGAACTAATGAAAAACTGTTTTTT.

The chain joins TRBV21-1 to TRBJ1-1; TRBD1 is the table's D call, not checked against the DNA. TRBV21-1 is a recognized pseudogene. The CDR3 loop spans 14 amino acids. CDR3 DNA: TGTGCCAGCAGCGTCCGGGACAGGGATACTGAAGCTTTCTTT. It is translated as CASSVRDRDTEAFF.

Here the CDR3 reads CASSLGSSYNEQFF. The CDR3 region has the DNA TGTGCCAGCAGCCTAGGGAGCTCCTACAATGAGCAGTTCTTC. This sequence joins TRBV11-3 and TRBJ2-1; weak D call: TRBD2 (5 bases). Looked up from germline, CDR1 is SGHNT and CDR2 is YENEEA. The CDR3 totals 14 residues. V was cut by 5 bases and J by 0 bases, with 8 bases left in between.

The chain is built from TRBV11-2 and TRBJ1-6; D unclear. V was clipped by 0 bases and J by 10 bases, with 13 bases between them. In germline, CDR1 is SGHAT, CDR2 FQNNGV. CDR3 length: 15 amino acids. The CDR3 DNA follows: TGTGCCAGCAGCTTAGAGGGAGCCATGCCATCACCCCTCCACTTT. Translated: CASSLEGAMPSPLHF. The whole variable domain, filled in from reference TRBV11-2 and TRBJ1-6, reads EAGVAQSPRYKIIEKRQSVAFWCNPISGHATLYWYQQILGQGPKLLIQFQNNGVVDDSQLPKDRFSAERLKGVDSTLKIQPAKLEDSAVYLCASSLEGAMPSPLHFGNGTRLTVT.

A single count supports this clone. CDR3 amino acids: CASSSTGVGTNEKLFF. CDR3 bases: TGTGCCAGCAGCTCCACAGGGGTTGGAACTAATGAAAAACTGTTTTTT. The chain combines TRBV7-2 with TRBJ1-4; 7 positions match TRBD1. Germline-derived CDR1 and CDR2 are SGHTA and FQGNSA. V lost 4 bases and J lost 1; bases outside the gene matches: 6. The CDR3 length is 16 residues.

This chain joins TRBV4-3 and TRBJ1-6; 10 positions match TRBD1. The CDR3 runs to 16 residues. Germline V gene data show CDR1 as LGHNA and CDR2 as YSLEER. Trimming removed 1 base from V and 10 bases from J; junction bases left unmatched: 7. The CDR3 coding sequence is TGCGCCAGCAGCCAAGCAAGGACAGGGGGTGGGTCACCCCTCCACTTT. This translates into CASSQARTGGGSPLHF.

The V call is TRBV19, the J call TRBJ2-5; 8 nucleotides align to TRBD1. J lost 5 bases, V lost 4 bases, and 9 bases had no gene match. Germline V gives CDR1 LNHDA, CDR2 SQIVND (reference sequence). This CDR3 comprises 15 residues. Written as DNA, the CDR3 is TGTGCCAGTAGTACCTCAGACAGGGGCTACGAGACCCAGTACTTC. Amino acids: CASSTSDRGYETQYF.

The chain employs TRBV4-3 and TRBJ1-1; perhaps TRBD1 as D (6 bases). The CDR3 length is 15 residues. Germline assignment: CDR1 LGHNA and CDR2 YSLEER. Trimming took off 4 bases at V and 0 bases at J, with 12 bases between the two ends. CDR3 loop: CASSLGGIMNTEAFF. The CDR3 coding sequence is TGCGCCAGCAGCCTCGGGGGCATTATGAACACTGAAGCTTTCTTT.

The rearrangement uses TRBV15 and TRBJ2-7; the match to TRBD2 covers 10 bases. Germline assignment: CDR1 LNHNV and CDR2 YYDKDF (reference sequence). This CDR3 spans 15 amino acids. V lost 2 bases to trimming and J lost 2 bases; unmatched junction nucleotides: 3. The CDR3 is CATSRLAGDTYEQYF. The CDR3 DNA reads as TGTGCCACCAGCAGACTAGCGGGGGATACCTACGAGCAGTACTTC.

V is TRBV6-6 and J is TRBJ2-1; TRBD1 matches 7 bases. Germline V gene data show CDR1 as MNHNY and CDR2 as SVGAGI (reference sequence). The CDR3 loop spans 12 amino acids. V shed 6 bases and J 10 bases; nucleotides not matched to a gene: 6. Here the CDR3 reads CASRAWDREQFF. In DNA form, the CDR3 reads TGTGCCAGCAGGGCCTGGGACAGAGAGCAGTTCTTC.

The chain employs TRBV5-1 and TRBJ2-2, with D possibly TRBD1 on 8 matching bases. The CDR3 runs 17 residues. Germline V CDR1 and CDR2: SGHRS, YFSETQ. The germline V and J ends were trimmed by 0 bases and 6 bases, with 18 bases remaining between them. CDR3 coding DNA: TGCGCCAGCAGCTTGGGACGGACAGGGAGGGTCCCCGGGGAGCTGTTTTTT. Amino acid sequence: CASSLGRTGRVPGELFF. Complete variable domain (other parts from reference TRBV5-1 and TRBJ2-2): KAGVTQTPRYLIKTRGQQVTLSCSPISGHRSVSWYQQTPGQGLQFLFEYFSETQRNKGNFPGRFSGRQFSNSRSEMNVSTLELGDSALYLCASSLGRTGRVPGELFFGEGSRLTVL.

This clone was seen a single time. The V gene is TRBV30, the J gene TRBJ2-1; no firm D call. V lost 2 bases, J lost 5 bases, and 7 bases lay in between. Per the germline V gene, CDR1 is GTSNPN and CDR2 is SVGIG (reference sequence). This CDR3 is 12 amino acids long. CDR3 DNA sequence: TGTGCCTGGAGTAGTTACCACAATGAGCAGTTCTTC. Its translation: CAWSSYHNEQFF. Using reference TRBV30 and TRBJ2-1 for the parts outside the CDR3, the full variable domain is SQTIHQWPATLVQPVGSPLSLECTVEGTSNPNLYWYRQAAGRGLQLLFYSVGIGQISSEVPQNLSASRPQDRQFILSSKKLLLSDSGFYLCAWSSYHNEQFFGPGTRLTVL.

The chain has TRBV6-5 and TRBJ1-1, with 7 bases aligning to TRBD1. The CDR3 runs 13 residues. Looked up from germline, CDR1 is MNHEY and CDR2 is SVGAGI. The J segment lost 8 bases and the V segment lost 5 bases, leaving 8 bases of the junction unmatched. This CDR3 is CASSRLQDREAFF. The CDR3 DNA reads TGTGCCAGCAGTAGACTTCAGGACAGGGAAGCTTTCTTT.

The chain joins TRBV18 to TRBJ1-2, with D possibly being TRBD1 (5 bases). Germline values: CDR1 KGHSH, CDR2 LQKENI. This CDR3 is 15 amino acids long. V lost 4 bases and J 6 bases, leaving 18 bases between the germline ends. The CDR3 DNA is TGTGCCAGCTCACGAGGGGTCAGGGAAAGGGATGGCTACACCTTC. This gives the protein CASSRGVRERDGYTF.

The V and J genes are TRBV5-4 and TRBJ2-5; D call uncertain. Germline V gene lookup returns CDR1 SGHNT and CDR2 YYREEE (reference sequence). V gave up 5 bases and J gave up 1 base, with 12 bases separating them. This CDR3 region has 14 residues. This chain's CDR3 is CASSEGSLQETQYF. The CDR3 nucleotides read TGTGCCAGCAGTGAAGGATCGCTCCAAGAGACCCAGTACTTC.